This T cell receptor (beta chain) was sequenced for a study of OX40 agonist ivuxolimab in advanced cancers. Sequenced by immunoSEQ multiplex PCR; TCRdb stores in-frame clones only, minus some. Of around 70,000 clones in the sample, 82% are singletons; the top ten hold 4% to 6%. With V trimmed by 5 bases and J by 6 bases, 9 bases remained unmatched. Germline V lookup: CDR1 SGHTA, CDR2 FQGNSA. The CDR3 extends over 15 amino acids. The sequence came from an adult with an advanced solid tumor such as melanoma, head and neck, liver or kidney cancer. The sample was CD4+ or CD8+ T cells sorted from blood, taken in a trial of the OX40 agonist ivuxolimab. The chain carries TRBV7-2 and TRBJ2-2, with TRBD2 matching 7 bases. CDR3 coding DNA: TGTGCCAGCAGCCCAAGCGGTGGGGGGGCCGGGGAGCTGTTTTTT. It is translated as CASSPSGGGAGELFF.